The 28 T cell receptor beta chains reported below all come from one sample, sequenced in a study of human T cells and chemical hapten exposure. Indicated time point: patch test 1, 2 weeks after DPC sensitization. The treatment is: therapeutic diphenylcyclopropenone sensitization with weekly scalp DPC. TCRdb analysed the RACE reads with MiXCR anew, one entry per CDR3 protein. The sample records 75,000 to 100,000 distinct CDR3 sequences, around 12% being singletons. Sequencing used whole blood, obtained in connection with sensitization to the hapten diphenylcyclopropenone (DPC). Receptors were obtained from a woman aged 40-49 years with alopecia areata. Some clones in this sample may be carry-over from other donors' samples.

This clonotype was detected a few times. The chain carries TRBV19 and TRBJ2-2; 9 bases agree with TRBD1. The germline CDR1 and CDR2 sequences are LNHDA and SQIVND (reference sequence). This CDR3 spans 15 amino acids. V shed 9 bases and J 4 bases; nucleotides not matched to a gene: 9. The CDR3 sequence: CARIRRDRATGELFF. CDR3 nucleotide sequence: TGTGCCAGAATACGACGGGACAGGGCCACCGGGGAGCTGTTTTTT.

In this sample, this clonotype turned up a few times. The chain employs TRBV27 and TRBJ1-6; the D is unclear. CDR3 length: 14 amino acids. V gave up 5 bases and J gave up 2 bases, with 7 bases separating them. CDR1 MNHEY and CDR2 SMNVEV come from the germline V gene (reference sequence). This chain's CDR3 is CASSSRTYNSPLHF. The CDR3, as DNA: TGTGCCAGCAGTAGCCGGACCTATAATTCACCCCTCCACTTT.

The chain has TRBV20-1 and TRBJ2-1; D is undetermined. CDR3 length: 14 amino acids. Germline assignment: CDR1 DFQATT and CDR2 SNEGSKA (reference sequence). V was clipped by 0 bases and J by 7 bases, with 13 bases between them. The CDR3 loop reads CSARDPFSGNEQFF. The CDR3 DNA reads as TGCAGTGCTAGAGATCCGTTTAGTGGGAATGAGCAGTTCTTC.

This clonotype turned up a few times. The chain carries TRBV10-3 and TRBJ1-5; D unresolved. The CDR3 spans 12 residues. Trimming pared 6 bases from V and 0 bases from J, leaving 3 bases between. Germline V gene sequence: CDR1 ENHRY, CDR2 SYGVKD. The CDR3 DNA reads as TGTGCCATCAGAGATAGCAATCAGCCCCAGCATTTT. Its protein is CAIRDSNQPQHF.

This chain joins TRBV6-2 or TRBV6-3 and TRBJ2-7, with D unresolved. The V gene's germline CDR1 is MNHEY and CDR2 SVGEGT. The CDR3 has 14 amino acids. Trimming took off 2 bases at V and 0 bases at J, with 8 bases between the two ends. The CDR3 is CASSYPDGSYEQYF. The CDR3 region has the DNA TGTGCCAGCAGTTACCCCGACGGCTCCTACGAGCAGTACTTC.

CDR3 nucleotides: TGTGCCAGCCACTTAGGACTAGCGGATAACAATGAGCAGTTCTTC. Amino acid sequence: CASHLGLADNNEQFF. The chain joins TRBV6-2 or TRBV6-3 to TRBJ2-1, with TRBD2 identical over 10 bases. The CDR3 extends over 15 amino acids. CDR1 and CDR2 from the germline V gene are MNHEY and SVGEGT. The V gene end was trimmed by 8 bases and the J gene end by 5 bases; junction bases not matched to a gene: 9.

The rearrangement links TRBV27 to TRBJ2-7, with 8 bases that match TRBD1. Trimming removed 2 bases from V and 3 bases from J; junction bases left unmatched: 0. CDR1 MNHEY and CDR2 SMNVEV come from the germline V gene (reference sequence). CDR3 length: 13 residues. CDR3 protein: CASSLTGGYEQYF. The CDR3 DNA sequence: TGTGCCAGCAGTTTAACAGGGGGCTACGAGCAGTACTTC.

There are many counts of this clonotype. A read error may account for a junction end that differs from germline. The chain carries TRBV28 and TRBJ2-7; D gene unclear. Germline assignment: CDR1 MDHEN and CDR2 SYDVKM. This CDR3 is 14 amino acids long. For the CDR3, the DNA is TGTGCCAGCAGTTACGGCTCGTCCTCCAACGAGCAGTACTTC. Protein sequence: CASSYGSSSNEQYF.

This chain uses TRBV29-1 with TRBJ1-1; D call uncertain. CDR1 SQVTM and CDR2 ANQGSEA come from the germline V gene. The CDR3 contains 11 residues. Trimming removed 3 bases from V and 4 bases from J, with 6 bases in between. In DNA form, the CDR3 reads TGCAGCGTTGAGCCCAGCACTGAAGCTTTCTTT. It translates to CSVEPSTEAFF.

As regards this clonotype: Given a much more abundant clone one base away, this may be a read error. The CDR3: CATSDPWEGKEPQHF. CDR3 nucleotides: TGTGCCACCAGTGATCCTTGGGAGGGGAAGGAGCCCCAGCATTTT. The chain uses TRBV24-1 and TRBJ1-5; a weak D match, TRBD1 (5 bases). Trimming took 3 bases from V and 8 from J, leaving 16 bases between them. Germline V gene data show CDR1 as KGHDR and CDR2 as SFDVKD. The CDR3 is 15 residues long.

V is TRBV28 and J is TRBJ2-7; 9 nucleotides align to TRBD1. The CDR3 is 15 residues long. The germline CDR1 and CDR2 sequences are MDHEN and SYDVKM. The junction had 9 bases not matched to a gene; V was cut back by 6 bases and J by 3 bases. The CDR3 is CASSAIGTGYYEQYF. DNA of the CDR3: TGTGCCAGCAGCGCGATAGGGACAGGGTACTACGAGCAGTACTTC.

V and J are TRBV29-1 and TRBJ2-6, with D maybe TRBD2 (6 bases). CDR3 size: 17 residues. V lost 7 bases, J lost 0 bases, and 19 bases lay in between. The germline V gene has CDR1 SQVTM and CDR2 ANQGSEA. The CDR3 DNA follows: TGCAGCGCCGTAAGGACGGGGGACCCCTCTGGGGCCAACGTCCTGACTTTC. Translation gives CSAVRTGDPSGANVLTF.

This clonotype has a handful of counts. The CDR3 DNA follows: TGCAGTCCCCACGGGGGTAGCGGGAGCTACGAGCAGTACTTC. This codes for CSPHGGSGSYEQYF. J is TRBJ2-7 and V is TRBV20-1, with 9 bases fitting TRBD2. With V trimmed by 8 bases and J by 3 bases, 11 bases remained unmatched. The CDR3 covers 14 residues. From germline, CDR1 is DFQATT and CDR2 SNEGSKA (reference sequence).

The CDR3 bases are TGTGCCTGGAGTGGCCGACAGGGTCCCACAGATACGCAGTATTTT. Its protein is CAWSGRQGPTDTQYF. The chain recombines TRBV30 with TRBJ2-3; 7 nucleotides agree with TRBD1. V shed 1 base, J shed 2 bases, and the junction held 6 bases outside the gene matches. This CDR3 is 15 amino acids long. Looked up from germline, CDR1 is GTSNPN and CDR2 is SVGIG (reference sequence).

The V call is TRBV28, the J call TRBJ2-7; D uncertain. The germline V and J ends were trimmed by 0 bases and 2 bases, with 8 bases remaining between them. The CDR3 runs 14 residues. In germline, CDR1 is MDHEN, CDR2 SYDVKM. This CDR3 reads CASSLWAGPYEQYF. CDR3 coding DNA: TGTGCCAGCAGTTTATGGGCAGGTCCCTACGAGCAGTACTTC.

The chain carries TRBV28 and TRBJ2-7, with TRBD1 matching over 7 bases. The CDR3 sequence is 14 residues long. The V gene end was trimmed by 6 bases and the J gene end by 3 bases; junction bases not matched to a gene: 8. Looked up from germline, CDR1 is MDHEN and CDR2 is SYDVKM. Here the CDR3 reads CASSRDRVLYEQYF. In DNA form, the CDR3 reads TGTGCCAGCAGCCGCGACAGGGTCCTCTACGAGCAGTACTTC.

This clonotype was counted between two and nine times. V and J are TRBV19 and TRBJ2-1; possible D gene TRBD1, 6 bases. The CDR3 is made up of 13 amino acids. Germline V gives CDR1 LNHDA, CDR2 SQIVND (reference sequence). V was cut by 1 base and J by 9 bases, with 10 bases left in between. In DNA form, the CDR3 reads TGTGCCAGTAGTATAGGGCAGGGGATTGAGCAGTTCTTC. It translates to CASSIGQGIEQFF.

This clonotype was recorded at least ten times. The V call is TRBV28, the J call TRBJ2-1; TRBD2 matches 11 bases. V dropped 7 bases and J dropped 15; count of bases not matched to a gene: 14. The CDR3 loop spans 14 amino acids. The V gene's germline CDR1 is MDHEN and CDR2 SYDVKM. CDR3 region: CASTQRTLAGGRFF. In DNA form, the CDR3 reads TGTGCCAGCACCCAGAGAACTCTAGCGGGGGGACGGTTCTTC.

The V and J genes are TRBV19 and TRBJ2-1; 11 bases match TRBD2. V gave up 5 bases and J gave up 2 bases; unmatched junction bases: 5. This CDR3 is 16 amino acids long. The germline CDR1 and CDR2 sequences are LNHDA and SQIVND (reference sequence). CDR3 nucleotide sequence: TGTGCCAGTAGTGCTGTTAGCGGGAGGGCCTACAATGAGCAGTTCTTC. Translated, it gives CASSAVSGRAYNEQFF.

The chain has TRBV4-1 and TRBJ2-5, with D tentatively TRBD1 or TRBD2 (6 bases each). CDR1 MGHRA and CDR2 YSYEKL come from the germline V gene. V lost 4 bases, J lost 5 bases, and 14 bases lay in between. The CDR3 spans 14 residues. CDR3 loop: CASSPLGGPETQYF. CDR3 nucleotides: TGCGCCAGCAGCCCCCTAGGGGGGCCGGAGACCCAGTACTTC.

This chain uses TRBV19 with TRBJ1-5; D unclear. The CDR3 runs 15 residues. Trimming removed 1 base at V and 4 bases at J, with 11 bases between. The germline V gene has CDR1 LNHDA and CDR2 SQIVND (reference sequence). CDR3 DNA: TGTGCCAGTAGTATAGCACAGCCGAATAATCAGCCCCAGCATTTT. The encoded protein is CASSIAQPNNQPQHF.

This clonotype was picked up a small number of times. This rearrangement joins TRBV7-2 to TRBJ1-2, with 7 bases that match TRBD1. V lost 2 bases and J lost 3; bases outside the gene matches: 3. CDR3 length equals 14 residues. Germline CDR1 reads SGHTA; CDR2 reads FQGNSA. CDR3 coding DNA: TGTGCCAGCAGCTTAATTCAGGGGGACTATGGCTACACCTTC. Amino acids: CASSLIQGDYGYTF. The full variable domain, completed using reference TRBV7-2 and TRBJ1-2, is GAGVSQSPSNKVTEKGKDVELRCDPISGHTALYWYRQSLGQGLEFLIYFQGNSAPDKSGLPSDRFSAERTGGSVSTLTIQRTQQEDSAVYLCASSLIQGDYGYTFGSGTRLTVV.

The chain uses TRBV29-1 and TRBJ2-1; D gene unclear. Looked up from germline, CDR1 is SQVTM and CDR2 is ANQGSEA. V shed 0 bases and J shed 7 bases, with 7 bases lying between them. CDR3 length equals 12 residues. This chain's CDR3 is CSVEDKANEQFF. The CDR3 bases are TGCAGCGTTGAAGATAAGGCGAATGAGCAGTTCTTC.

V and J are TRBV28 and TRBJ2-3, with 10 bases aligning to TRBD2. V dropped 6 bases and J dropped 4; count of bases not matched to a gene: 4. CDR3 length: 14 amino acids. Germline assignment: CDR1 MDHEN and CDR2 SYDVKM. CDR3 protein: CASRGTSAPDTQYF. DNA of the CDR3: TGTGCCAGCAGGGGGACTAGCGCCCCAGATACGCAGTATTTT.

This clonotype has ten or more counts. The V call is TRBV7-6, the J call TRBJ2-3; D is unclear. Germline CDR1 and CDR2: SGHVS and FNYEAQ. V dropped 2 bases and J dropped 3 bases, with 3 bases sitting between them. The CDR3 contains 12 residues. CDR3 nucleotides: TGTGCCAGCAGCTTATGGACAGATACGCAGTATTTT. It is translated as CASSLWTDTQYF.

The chain carries TRBV20-1 and TRBJ2-7; D might be TRBD2 (6 bases). Germline V gene sequence: CDR1 DFQATT, CDR2 SNEGSKA (reference sequence). The CDR3 totals 20 residues. With 0 bases removed from V and 7 bases from J, the gap between germline ends came to 34 bases. Here the CDR3 DNA reads TGCAGTGCTAGAGATCAGACGGGCTCAATTAGGGACTCCCCAGGCGTGGAGCAGTACTTC. This codes for CSARDQTGSIRDSPGVEQYF.

This chain connects TRBV7-8 to TRBJ2-7; D is possibly TRBD1 or TRBD2 (5 bases each). The CDR3 runs to 14 residues. V lost 5 bases, J lost 3 bases, and 14 bases lay in between. Germline V lookup: CDR1 SGHVS, CDR2 FQNEAQ. The DNA of the CDR3 is TGTGCCAGCAGCCCAGGGACGGTCCACTACGAGCAGTACTTC. Amino acid sequence: CASSPGTVHYEQYF. Supplemented by reference TRBV7-8 and TRBJ2-7, the full variable domain reads GAGVSQSPRYKVAKRGQDVALRCDPISGHVSLFWYQQALGQGPEFLTYFQNEAQLDKSGLPSDRFFAERPEGSVSTLKIQRTQQEDSAVYLCASSPGTVHYEQYFGPGTRLTVT.

This clonotype was seen many times. The DNA of the CDR3 is TGTGCCAGCAGTTACTCCGGACTAGCGGGAGTTTACAATGAGCAGTTCTTC. Protein product: CASSYSGLAGVYNEQFF. The chain has TRBV6-6 and TRBJ2-1; TRBD2 matches at 13 bases. This CDR3 is 17 amino acids long. J gave up 4 bases and V 0 bases, and 3 bases lay outside the gene matches. From germline, CDR1 is MNHNY and CDR2 SVGAGI (reference sequence).